The 24 T cell receptor beta chains reported below all come from one sample, sequenced in a study of tumor-infiltrating lymphocytes in primary liver carcinoma. A primer in the constant region served to generate TCR beta cDNA from 500 ng of total RNA. ARM-PCR was slightly modified, and three nested multiplex PCR rounds with it gave rise to the TCR beta libraries. TRBV1-TRBV30 forward primers paired with a C-beta reverse primer were used in the first two PCR rounds, which ran roughly 10 cycles each. TCRdb re-called the multiplex PCR reads through MiXCR, storing one row per CDR3 protein. The sample holds 95,000 to 150,000 distinct CDR3 sequences; around 70% are singletons and the top ten take over 8%. Taking about 18-30 mg of unsorted bulk tissue, the authors co-extracted RNA and DNA. The sample was tumor-adjacent normal liver tissue. The receptors shown here come from an older woman with primary liver carcinoma and hepatitis B virus infection.

Comments on this clonotype: Germline and junction disagree at one end, which may indicate a read error. The chain carries TRBV11-3 and TRBJ2-2; 9 bases are a match to TRBD1. This CDR3 has 16 amino acids. CDR1 is SGHNT and CDR2 is YENEEA in the germline V gene. The CDR3 DNA sequence: TGTGCCGGCAGGTCACCCGGGACAGGGAATACCGGGGAACTCTTTTTT. It is translated as CAGRSPGTGNTGELFF.

At least ten counts were recorded for this clonotype. This chain uses TRBV5-4 with TRBJ2-1; D is perhaps TRBD2 (5 bases). This CDR3 is built from 14 residues. Trimming removed 4 bases at V and 0 bases at J, with 8 bases between. Germline CDR1 and CDR2: SGHNT and YYREEE (reference sequence). The CDR3: CASSGSSSYNEQFF. The CDR3, as DNA: TGTGCCAGCAGCGGGAGTAGCTCCTACAATGAGCAGTTCTTC.

This clonotype was detected a few times. The J gene is TRBJ2-2, the V gene TRBV7-9; 8 nucleotides match TRBD1. CDR1 SEHNR and CDR2 FQNEAQ come from the germline V gene (reference sequence). The junction had 8 bases not matched to a gene; V was cut back by 6 bases and J by 5 bases. This CDR3 is built from 15 residues. In nucleotides, the CDR3 is TGTGCCAGCAGGCCTGGACAGGGTGGGACCGGGGAGCTGTTTTTT. This sequence encodes CASRPGQGGTGELFF.

This sequence joins TRBV11-3 and TRBJ2-1; D may be TRBD2 (6 bases). CDR3 length: 15 residues. V was clipped by 9 bases and J by 4 bases, with 19 bases between them. Germline V gene lookup returns CDR1 SGHNT and CDR2 YENEEA. In DNA, the CDR3 is TGTGCCAGTGGCCAGATTAGCGGAGTTTACAATGAGCAGTTCTTC. This codes for CASGQISGVYNEQFF.

As concerns this clonotype: A junction end diverges from the germline sequence, so it may reflect a read error. V is TRBV11-3 and J is TRBJ2-2, with a tentative D call TRBD1 (6 bases). The CDR3 is made up of 14 amino acids. Germline V lookup: CDR1 SGHNT, CDR2 YENEEA. The CDR3 here is CASRLGQFTGELFF. The CDR3 bases are TGTGCCAGCCGCTTAGGACAGTTCACCGGGGAGCTGTTTTTT.

This chain joins TRBV4-1 and TRBJ1-5; the D is unclear. This CDR3 comprises 15 residues. The V gene lost 1 base and the J gene lost 15 bases, with 22 bases spanning the gap. Germline CDR1 is MGHRA and CDR2 is YSYEKL. The CDR3 DNA reads as TGCGCCAGCAGCCAAGTGGGGTGGAGCAATCAGCCCAGGCATTTT. It is translated as CASSQVGWSNQPRHF.

This clonotype was seen at least ten times. V is TRBV28 and J is TRBJ1-2, with D unresolved. The ends were cut back, 8 bases at V and 8 bases at J, with 15 bases in the middle. The CDR3 is made up of 12 amino acids. CDR1 and CDR2 (germline): MDHEN, SYDVKM. The CDR3 DNA is TGTGCCAGCGGAAGGAGGATCCGAGGCTACACCTTC. It specifies CASGRRIRGYTF.

About this clonotype itself: A much bigger clone sits one base away, suggesting this may be a read error. The chain joins TRBV5-1 to TRBJ1-2; D is ambiguous. This CDR3 has 15 residues. Germline CDR1 reads SGHRS; CDR2 reads YFSETQ. CDR3 DNA: TGCACCAGCAGCTTGAGTGCAGGTCTGGTTTCTGGCTACACCTTC. Translation gives CTSSLSAGLVSGYTF.

As for this clonotype: At one boundary the junction diverges from the germline segment, which might be a read error. V is TRBV5-4 and J is TRBJ1-1; no definite D call. The CDR3 covers 14 residues. Germline V CDR1 and CDR2: SGHNT, YYREEE (reference sequence). CDR3 region: CASRLRVDGTEAFF. The CDR3, as DNA: TGTGCCAGCAGGTTGAGGGTGGACGGCACTGAGGCTTTCTTT.

This clonotype was observed a single time. The CDR3 carries no conserved terminal phenylalanine or tryptophan, so it likely arises from a read error. The rearrangement links TRBV12-3 or TRBV12-4 to TRBJ2-7; D unresolved. V gave up 9 bases and J gave up 1 base, with 13 bases separating them. The CDR3 is made up of 13 amino acids. In DNA form, the CDR3 reads TGTGCCAGTAGCCGAACAGAGTCCTACGAGCAGTACCTC. It encodes CASSRTESYEQYL.

At least ten counts were recorded for this clonotype. The chain is built from TRBV5-6 and TRBJ2-1, with 11 bases identical to TRBD2. V shed 0 bases, J shed 5 bases, and the junction held 1 base outside the gene matches. This CDR3 spans 15 amino acids. CDR1 and CDR2 (germline): SGHDT, YYEEEE. The CDR3 region is CASSLEGLADNEQFF. CDR3 nucleotide sequence: TGTGCCAGCAGCTTGGAGGGACTAGCGGACAATGAGCAGTTCTTC.

In regard to this clonotype: Because it lacks the conserved phenylalanine or tryptophan at the end, this CDR3 is likely a read error. The chain uses TRBV12-3 or TRBV12-4 and TRBJ2-7; D is possibly TRBD2 (5 bases). This CDR3 has 14 amino acids. CDR3 sequence reads: CASCLFGNSYEQYS. The CDR3 region has the DNA TGTGCCAGCTGTTTATTCGGGAACTCCTACGAGCAGTACTCC.

This rearrangement joins TRBV29-1 to TRBJ2-3, with a tentative D call TRBD2 (5 bases). Per the germline V gene, CDR1 is SQVTM and CDR2 is ANQGSEA. The CDR3 consists of 14 residues. Trimming took 7 bases from V and 0 from J, leaving 14 bases between them. The CDR3 region has the DNA TGCAGCGCTTCGCAGCGGAGAAGCACAGATACGCAGTATTTT. This sequence encodes CSASQRRSTDTQYF.

A note on this clonotype: One junction end does not reproduce the germline sequence, and a read error may be involved. CDR3 in DNA: TGCAGCGTTGATGGCAAAGGCCGCGAGCAATACTTC. Its translation is CSVDGKGREQYF. This chain uses TRBV29-1 with TRBJ2-7; no clear D. CDR3 length equals 12 residues. CDR1 and CDR2 (germline): SQVTM, ANQGSEA.

A few counts support this clonotype. This may arise from a read error, as a much more abundant clone is one base away. This sequence joins TRBV11-3 and TRBJ2-1, with 13 bases lining up with TRBD2. CDR3 size: 15 residues. Germline V gene sequence: CDR1 SGHNT, CDR2 YENEEA. CDR3 region: CASSPGTSGDYERFF. For the CDR3, the DNA is TGTGCCAGCAGCCCAGGGACTAGCGGGGACTATGAGCGGTTCTTC.

The CDR3 region is CASSIRDARNTIYF. The CDR3 region has the DNA TGTGCCAGCAGTATACGAGATGCTCGAAACACCATATATTTT. This chain connects TRBV12-3 or TRBV12-4 to TRBJ1-3, with no clear D. V lost 5 bases and J lost 5, with 13 bases in between. The CDR3 extends over 14 amino acids.

The genes are TRBV6-2 or TRBV6-3 and TRBJ2-1, with D possibly TRBD2 on 5 matching bases. Germline CDR1 and CDR2: MNHEY and SVGEGT. V was pared by 2 bases and J by 7 bases, with 15 bases between. The CDR3 is 15 residues long. The CDR3 sequence: CASSYESLGENEQFF. The CDR3 DNA is TGTGCCAGCAGTTACGAGTCGTTGGGAGAGAATGAGCAGTTCTTC.

On this clonotype itself: At one boundary the junction diverges from the germline segment, which might be a read error. CDR3 DNA: TGCACCGCCGAAGGGGGTCGCACAGATACTCAGTATTTT. Protein: CTAEGGRTDTQYF. This chain uses TRBV29-1 with TRBJ2-3; weak D call: TRBD1 (6 bases). Germline V gene data show CDR1 as SQVTM and CDR2 as ANQGSEA. The CDR3 runs to 13 residues.

This clonotype was detected once. The chain links TRBV30 to TRBJ2-3; 10 bases are a match to TRBD2. This CDR3 contains 15 residues. From germline, CDR1 is GTSNPN and CDR2 SVGIG (reference sequence). CDR3 in amino acids: CVYSTAGGTGDTQYF. The CDR3 region has the DNA TGTGTCTACTCCACAGCGGGAGGGACCGGGGATACGCAGTATTTT.

The sample holds a few counts of this clonotype. The rearrangement links TRBV30 to TRBJ1-3; perhaps TRBD1 as D (6 bases). CDR3 size: 14 residues. Trimming cost V 2 bases and J 2 bases, with 10 bases left between them. CDR1 GTSNPN and CDR2 SVGIG come from the germline V gene (reference sequence). The CDR3 DNA sequence: TGTGCCTGGAGTAAAGGGACAACTGGAAACACCATATATTTT. Its translation: CAWSKGTTGNTIYF.

Written as DNA, the CDR3 is TGTGCCAGCAGTTATGGGGCTTCACGCCCCCACTTT. Translated: CASSYGASRPHF. The V call is TRBV6-5, the J call TRBJ1-6; possible D gene TRBD1, 5 bases. There are 12 residues in the CDR3. The germline CDR1 and CDR2 sequences are MNHEY and SVGAGI. V lost 3 bases and J 18 bases, leaving 15 bases between the germline ends.

This chain connects TRBV29-1 to TRBJ2-1; D not resolved. This CDR3 spans 15 amino acids. From germline, CDR1 is SQVTM and CDR2 ANQGSEA. CDR3 in amino acids: CNVGFGGTAYNEQFF. The CDR3 DNA follows: TGCAATGTTGGGTTTGGTGGAACCGCCTACAATGAGCAGTTCTTC.

The V and J genes are TRBV7-9 and TRBJ2-4, with D perhaps TRBD2 (5 bases). This CDR3 is 15 amino acids long. V lost 1 base to trimming and J lost 10 bases, with 17 bases between them. Germline V gene data show CDR1 as SEHNR and CDR2 as FQNEAQ (reference sequence). The CDR3 bases are TGTGCCAGCAGCTTAGGGGGAGCAGGAGTAAATATTCAGTACTTC. Translating gives CASSLGGAGVNIQYF.

This clonotype was found a few times. The junction differs from germline at one of its ends, possibly a read error. This chain uses TRBV28 with TRBJ2-1; possible D gene TRBD1, 5 bases. Germline lookup yields CDR1 MDHEN and CDR2 SYDVKM. The CDR3 covers 12 residues. This chain's CDR3 is CASRGRVGEQSF. CDR3 DNA sequence: TGTGCCAGCAGGGGCAGGGTTGGTGAGCAGTCCTTC.